Listed below are T cell receptor beta chains from one sample, sequenced in a study of cytomegalovirus exposure and HLA in healthy donors. Assay used: immunoSEQ multiplex PCR; TCRdb lists only in-frame clones, some missing. Among under 200,000 clones listed, 70% to 80% were seen once. Sequenced input: PBMCs. The receptors come from a man aged 55-75 years in good health and CMV-seronegative. Each CDR3 is given with its conserved first and last residue. A D gene is named only where the DNA matches it firmly. Expanded clones are given a class, and other clones once, few, many or no size at all.

CDR3nt: TGTGCCAGCTCACCACTTACACAACTCGGCGGGGAGACCCAGTACTTC
CDR3aa: CASSPLTQLGGETQYF
j_gene: TRBJ2-5
d_gene: .
abundance: .
v_gene: TRBV18

CDR3nt: TGCAGCGTTGATGGAGGTCCTGACAGGGACGAGCAGTACTTC
CDR3aa: CSVDGGPDRDEQYF
j_gene: TRBJ2-7
d_gene: TRBD1
abundance: .
v_gene: TRBV29-1

CDR3nt: TGCGCCAGCAGTTTCGTCGGGGGGGCTACAGATACGCAGTATTTT
CDR3aa: CASSFVGGATDTQYF
j_gene: TRBJ2-3
d_gene: TRBD2
abundance: .
v_gene: TRBV5-1

CDR3nt: TGTGCCAGCAGCGCGGACTTTGGGGGCAATCAGCCCCAGCATTTT
CDR3aa: CASSADFGGNQPQHF
j_gene: TRBJ1-5
d_gene: .
abundance: .
v_gene: TRBV9

CDR3nt: TGCGCCAGCAGCTTGCAGTCAGGGAGGAATCAGCCCCAGCATTTT
CDR3aa: CASSLQSGRNQPQHF
j_gene: TRBJ1-5
d_gene: .
abundance: .
v_gene: TRBV5-1

CDR3nt: TGTGCCTGGAGTCCATTGACAGGGGGTGGCGAGCAGTACTTC
CDR3aa: CAWSPLTGGGEQYF
j_gene: TRBJ2-7
d_gene: TRBD1
abundance: .
v_gene: TRBV30

CDR3nt: TGTGCCAGCAGCCCCGAACTAGCGGGGGCCAATGAGCAGTTCTTC
CDR3aa: CASSPELAGANEQFF
j_gene: TRBJ2-1
d_gene: TRBD2
abundance: once
v_gene: TRBV7-3

CDR3nt: TGTGCCACCAGCAGAGCGGGACAGGCGGCCGGCTACACCTTC
CDR3aa: CATSRAGQAAGYTF
j_gene: TRBJ1-2
d_gene: TRBD1
abundance: .
v_gene: TRBV15

CDR3nt: TGTGCCAGCAGCTTCGTGGGCACCAACACTGAAGCTTTCTTT
CDR3aa: CASSFVGTNTEAFF
j_gene: TRBJ1-1
d_gene: .
abundance: .
v_gene: TRBV7-2

CDR3nt: TGTGCCACCGACGATCTGTCCAGGGCTATGTACCAAGAGACCCAGTACTTC
CDR3aa: CATDDLSRAMYQETQYF
j_gene: TRBJ2-5
d_gene: .
abundance: .
v_gene: TRBV6-4

CDR3nt: TGTGCCAGCAGCGTAGACCCCACTCGCGGGGACGAGCAGTACTTC
CDR3aa: CASSVDPTRGDEQYF
j_gene: TRBJ2-7
d_gene: .
abundance: .
v_gene: TRBV9

CDR3nt: TGTGCCAGCAGCAAGCGCCGGGACTACAGTTCCTACGAGCAGTACTTC
CDR3aa: CASSKRRDYSSYEQYF
j_gene: TRBJ2-7
d_gene: TRBD2
abundance: .
v_gene: TRBV5-4

CDR3nt: TGTGCCAGCAGCCGGGGGGGACAGGGGGAGCGCTACGAGCAGTACTTC
CDR3aa: CASSRGGQGERYEQYF
j_gene: TRBJ2-7
d_gene: TRBD1
abundance: .
v_gene: TRBV4-2

CDR3nt: TGCGCCAGCAGCTTGGTTTTCGGGACTAGTAGAAATGAGCAGTTCTTC
CDR3aa: CASSLVFGTSRNEQFF
j_gene: TRBJ2-1
d_gene: TRBD2
abundance: .
v_gene: TRBV5-1

CDR3nt: TGCAGCGCCCGTGAGACAGGGGAATATGGCTACACCTTC
CDR3aa: CSARETGEYGYTF
j_gene: TRBJ1-2
d_gene: TRBD1
abundance: .
v_gene: TRBV29-1

CDR3nt: TGTGCCAGCAGCGTAGGACTAATGGAGACCCAGTACTTC
CDR3aa: CASSVGLMETQYF
j_gene: TRBJ2-5
d_gene: .
abundance: few
v_gene: TRBV9

CDR3nt: TGTGCCAGCAGCCAAGAGGGCAGTCCCCTTGCCAGGGGGAGCTCACCCCTCCACTTT
CDR3aa: CASSQEGSPLARGSSPLHF
j_gene: TRBJ1-6
d_gene: TRBD1
abundance: .
v_gene: TRBV4-2

CDR3nt: TGTGCCAGCAGCCAGGCCGAGGGCGGGGGATCTAACTACGAGCAGTACTTC
CDR3aa: CASSQAEGGGSNYEQYF
j_gene: TRBJ2-7
d_gene: TRBD2
abundance: .
v_gene: TRBV4-2

CDR3nt: TGCGCCAGCAGCTTGGCTCCTCCCGAGCAGTACTTC
CDR3aa: CASSLAPPEQYF
j_gene: TRBJ2-7
d_gene: .
abundance: .
v_gene: TRBV5-1

CDR3nt: TGCGCCAGCAGGAGAGACCGGGGGACGGCAACCTACGAGCAGTACTTC
CDR3aa: CASRRDRGTATYEQYF
j_gene: TRBJ2-7
d_gene: .
abundance: .
v_gene: TRBV4-3

CDR3nt: TGTGCCACTGGAGGAAGAGCTACCCTTAACTATGGCTACACCTTC
CDR3aa: CATGGRATLNYGYTF
j_gene: TRBJ1-2
d_gene: .
abundance: .
v_gene: TRBV6-5

CDR3nt: TGCGCCAGCAGCTTTGACGGACAGGATGGCTACACCTTC
CDR3aa: CASSFDGQDGYTF
j_gene: TRBJ1-2
d_gene: TRBD1
abundance: once
v_gene: TRBV5-1

CDR3nt: TGCGCCAGCAGCCCTCTAGCGTCGAGCTCCTACAATGAGCAGTTCTTC
CDR3aa: CASSPLASSSYNEQFF
j_gene: TRBJ2-1
d_gene: .
abundance: .
v_gene: TRBV4-1

CDR3nt: TGTGCCAGCAGTAACCCGGGGGGGCCCCAGGCGCAGTACTTC
CDR3aa: CASSNPGGPQAQYF
j_gene: TRBJ2-7
d_gene: TRBD2
abundance: .
v_gene: TRBV28

CDR3nt: TGTGCCATCGGGCGGTCGTCTGCGCAGGGGAATACTGAAGCTTTCTTT
CDR3aa: CAIGRSSAQGNTEAFF
j_gene: TRBJ1-1
d_gene: .
abundance: .
v_gene: TRBV10-3

CDR3nt: TGTGCCTGGAGTGTAGCGCTAGCCCGTGAGCAGTACTTC
CDR3aa: CAWSVALAREQYF
j_gene: TRBJ2-7
d_gene: .
abundance: .
v_gene: TRBV30

CDR3nt: TGCGCCAGCAGCATCGACAGGGGGCGAACCGGGGAGCTGTTTTTT
CDR3aa: CASSIDRGRTGELFF
j_gene: TRBJ2-2
d_gene: TRBD1
abundance: .
v_gene: TRBV5-1

CDR3nt: TGTGCCAGCAGCTTAGCGGGGGGACTAGCGGGTGCTCAGTTCTTC
CDR3aa: CASSLAGGLAGAQFF
j_gene: TRBJ2-1
d_gene: TRBD2
abundance: few
v_gene: TRBV7-2

CDR3nt: TGTGCCAGCAGCGTAGACGGGGCGGGAGCGTCCTACGAGCAGTACTTC
CDR3aa: CASSVDGAGASYEQYF
j_gene: TRBJ2-7
d_gene: TRBD2
abundance: .
v_gene: TRBV9

CDR3nt: TGTGCCAGCAGCATTAGCGGGGGGGCGTACGAGCAGTACTTC
CDR3aa: CASSISGGAYEQYF
j_gene: TRBJ2-7
d_gene: TRBD2
abundance: .
v_gene: TRBV13

CDR3nt: TGTGCCAGCACCCCAGGGACCGGGGAGCTGTTTTTT
CDR3aa: CASTPGTGELFF
j_gene: TRBJ2-2
d_gene: .
abundance: .
v_gene: TRBV11-3

CDR3nt: TGTGCCAGCGGCTTTCAACAGGGTGCCTACGAGCAGTACTTC
CDR3aa: CASGFQQGAYEQYF
j_gene: TRBJ2-7
d_gene: .
abundance: .
v_gene: TRBV27

CDR3nt: TGTGCCAGCAGGTCACAGGGACATGAGTATTTT
CDR3aa: CASRSQGHEYF
j_gene: TRBJ2-3
d_gene: .
abundance: .
v_gene: TRBV6-5

CDR3nt: TGCGCCAGCAGCGATACAGGGGGTAGGACCGGGGAGCTGTTTTTT
CDR3aa: CASSDTGGRTGELFF
j_gene: TRBJ2-2
d_gene: TRBD1
abundance: .
v_gene: TRBV10-1

CDR3nt: TGTGCCAGCAGCTTGGGACGGGCTAGCGGGGTCTACGAGCAGTACTTC
CDR3aa: CASSLGRASGVYEQYF
j_gene: TRBJ2-7
d_gene: TRBD2
abundance: .
v_gene: TRBV5-4

CDR3nt: TGTGCCAGCAGTTACCCGGGACTAGCGGGCCAAGAGACCCAGTACTTC
CDR3aa: CASSYPGLAGQETQYF
j_gene: TRBJ2-5
d_gene: TRBD2
abundance: .
v_gene: TRBV6-5

CDR3nt: TGCGCCAGCAGCCCAGGGGACGCCACAGATACGCAGTATTTT
CDR3aa: CASSPGDATDTQYF
j_gene: TRBJ2-3
d_gene: .
abundance: .
v_gene: TRBV5-1

CDR3nt: TGTGCCAGCAGCCCCTGGGCGGGACAGGCGTTCACCGGGGAGCTGTTTTTT
CDR3aa: CASSPWAGQAFTGELFF
j_gene: TRBJ2-2
d_gene: TRBD1
abundance: .
v_gene: TRBV7-8

CDR3nt: TGTGCCAGCTCACCAAACTCGCAGGGGGCCTCAGCCGAGCAGTACTTC
CDR3aa: CASSPNSQGASAEQYF
j_gene: TRBJ2-7
d_gene: TRBD1
abundance: .
v_gene: TRBV18

CDR3nt: TGTGCCAGCAGCCCCGGGACAGCCGTCTACGAGCAGTACTTC
CDR3aa: CASSPGTAVYEQYF
j_gene: TRBJ2-7
d_gene: TRBD1
abundance: once
v_gene: TRBV2

CDR3nt: TGTGCCAGCAGTGACACCCCACCTTCCTTACGACAGGACACTACCTCGGGTACGCAGTATTTT
CDR3aa: CASSDTPPSLRQDTTSGTQYF
j_gene: TRBJ2-3
d_gene: .
abundance: few
v_gene: TRBV6-4

CDR3nt: TGTGCCAGCAGCTTAGGCATAAGCGGGGGAGGGGGCGAGCAGTACTTC
CDR3aa: CASSLGISGGGGEQYF
j_gene: TRBJ2-7
d_gene: TRBD2
abundance: once
v_gene: TRBV11-1

CDR3nt: TGTGCCAGCAGCTTCGGAAGGGGGAGCGGGAGGGGCCAAGAGACCCAGTACTTC
CDR3aa: CASSFGRGSGRGQETQYF
j_gene: TRBJ2-5
d_gene: TRBD2
abundance: once
v_gene: TRBV5-8

CDR3nt: TGTGCCAGCAGCTTAGATCTCGGAGTTGCAACCGGGGAGCTGTTTTTT
CDR3aa: CASSLDLGVATGELFF
j_gene: TRBJ2-2
d_gene: .
abundance: .
v_gene: TRBV11-2

CDR3nt: TGTGCCAGCAGTTTGACCGACCGGGACAGAAGCACAGATACGCAGTATTTT
CDR3aa: CASSLTDRDRSTDTQYF
j_gene: TRBJ2-3
d_gene: TRBD1
abundance: .
v_gene: TRBV27

CDR3nt: TGTGCCAGTAACTCCGCGGCTGGGGCCAACGTCCTGACTTTC
CDR3aa: CASNSAAGANVLTF
j_gene: TRBJ2-6
d_gene: .
abundance: once
v_gene: TRBV19

CDR3nt: TGTGCCAGCAGTATACGGGGACAGGGATTAGGTTCACCCCTCCACTTT
CDR3aa: CASSIRGQGLGSPLHF
j_gene: TRBJ1-6
d_gene: TRBD1
abundance: .
v_gene: TRBV27